Below, 24 T cell receptor beta chains from the same sample are listed, as sequenced in a study of blood T cell repertoires in COVID-19. The protocol was immunoSEQ multiplex PCR, while the TCRdb copy is restricted to in-frame clones and leaves out a portion. The sample gives 100,000 or so clones, approximately 87% of which show up once; roughly 13% is in the top ten. Source material: peripheral blood. Every receptor here comes from a human donor in a cohort sampled during active COVID-19.

V usage is TRBV19 and J usage is TRBJ2-7; 7 bases align to TRBD2. The CDR3 totals 14 residues. V trimming: 10 bases; J trimming: 0 bases; junction bases outside the gene matches: 9. CDR1 is LNHDA, CDR2 SQIVND, per germline (reference sequence). The CDR3 sequence: CANQSSGYSYEQYF. The CDR3 nucleotides are TGTGCCAACCAGTCTAGCGGTTACTCCTACGAGCAGTACTTC.

The chain joins TRBV5-1 to TRBJ2-1, with D tentatively TRBD2 (5 bases). The length of the CDR3 is 14 residues. Germline V gene sequence: CDR1 SGHRS, CDR2 YFSETQ. With 0 bases removed from V and 3 bases from J, the gap between germline ends came to 7 bases. CDR3 nucleotide sequence: TGCGCCAGCAGCTTGGCCGGGAACTACAATGAGCAGTTCTTC. Protein product: CASSLAGNYNEQFF.

V usage is TRBV5-6 and J usage is TRBJ1-4; D is undetermined. Trimming removed 4 bases at V and 4 bases at J, with 14 bases between. Per germline, CDR1 SGHDT and CDR2 YYEEEE. The CDR3 is made up of 15 amino acids. The CDR3 DNA reads as TGTGCCAGCAGCCGTCGGCAAGCGGGTAATGAAAAACTGTTTTTT. It specifies CASSRRQAGNEKLFF.

V gene TRBV10-3 combines with J gene TRBJ1-5, with a weak D call TRBD1 (6 bases). The V and J ends lost 5 bases and 0 bases respectively, with 14 bases between them. CDR1 ENHRY and CDR2 SYGVKD come from the germline V gene. This CDR3 is 16 amino acids long. This CDR3 reads CAISQDSSNSNQPQHF. The CDR3 nucleotides read TGTGCCATCAGTCAGGACAGCTCAAATAGCAATCAGCCCCAGCATTTT.

The chain combines TRBV9 with TRBJ2-7; TRBD2 matches 10 bases. The CDR3 is made up of 15 amino acids. Looked up from germline, CDR1 is SGDLS and CDR2 is YYNGEE. J gave up 4 bases and V 0 bases, and 4 bases lay outside the gene matches. As DNA, the CDR3 is TGTGCCAGCAGCGTAGGAGCGGGGGGGATTTACGAGCAGTACTTC. It is translated as CASSVGAGGIYEQYF. The full variable domain, completed using reference TRBV9 and TRBJ2-7, is DSGVTQTPKHLITATGQRVTLRCSPRSGDLSVYWYQQSLDQGLQFLIQYYNGEERAKGNILERFSAQQFPDLHSELNLSSLELGDSALYFCASSVGAGGIYEQYFGPGTRLTVT.

The V gene is TRBV19, the J gene TRBJ1-2, with 7 bases aligning to TRBD1. The CDR3 length is 13 residues. CDR1 is LNHDA and CDR2 is SQIVND in the germline V gene (reference sequence). The V segment lost 5 bases and the J segment 4 bases; nucleotides outside the gene matches: 4. The CDR3 nucleotides are TGTGCCAGTAGTCTCCCAGGGGGCTATGGCTACACCTTC. It encodes CASSLPGGYGYTF.

This chain connects TRBV2 to TRBJ2-5, with TRBD2 matching over 8 bases. Unmatched junction bases numbered 10, after V lost 7 bases and J lost 6 bases. The CDR3 is 14 amino acids. The germline V gene encodes CDR1 SNHLY and CDR2 FYNNEI. CDR3 region: CASTEERESKTQYF. CDR3 nucleotide sequence: TGTGCCAGCACCGAAGAGCGGGAGTCAAAGACCCAGTACTTC.

This clone was counted a single time. This chain links TRBV6-5 with TRBJ1-2; D may be TRBD1 (6 bases). The germline V gene has CDR1 MNHEY and CDR2 SVGAGI. Deletions cut 9 bases from V and 1 base from J, with 9 bases between. CDR3 length: 12 residues. DNA of the CDR3: TGTGCCAGTAGGGGGAATAACTATGGCTACACCTTC. Residues: CASRGNNYGYTF.

The rearrangement joins TRBV12-3 or TRBV12-4 to TRBJ1-2; D is unclear. V lost 4 bases and J lost 7, with 7 bases in between. The CDR3 runs 11 residues. The CDR3 is CASSSLLGYTF. The CDR3 DNA is TGTGCCAGCAGTTCCCTCCTTGGCTACACCTTC.

This clone was observed a handful of times. V usage is TRBV7-9 and J usage is TRBJ2-7; 7 bases line up with TRBD2. V dropped 3 bases and J dropped 1; count of bases not matched to a gene: 3. Per the germline V gene, CDR1 is SEHNR and CDR2 is FQNEAQ (reference sequence). This CDR3 comprises 14 residues. The CDR3 DNA follows: TGTGCCAGCAGCTTGAGGGACTATTCCTACGAGCAGTACTTC. Encoded protein: CASSLRDYSYEQYF.

The rearrangement links TRBV4-1 to TRBJ2-1, with 13 positions matching TRBD2. This CDR3 is 18 amino acids long. V shed 1 base and J 7 bases; nucleotides not matched to a gene: 10. The germline V gene encodes CDR1 MGHRA and CDR2 YSYEKL. CDR3: CASSQANRLAGGRNEQFF. The CDR3 coding sequence is TGCGCCAGCAGCCAAGCGAACCGACTAGCGGGGGGCAGGAATGAGCAGTTCTTC.

The rearrangement uses TRBV12-2 and TRBJ1-2; TRBD1 reflects the table's D call only, with no check against the DNA. TRBV12-2 is designated a pseudogene. The length of the CDR3 is 14 residues. The CDR3 sequence: CASRLNRGPYGYTF. CDR3 DNA: TGTGCAAGTCGCTTAAACAGGGGGCCCTATGGCTACACCTTC.

This clone has just a few counts. J is TRBJ1-6 and V is TRBV5-1, with no clear D. Between the trimmed V and J ends, which lost 2 bases and 7 bases, there was a span of 13 bases. The germline gives CDR1 SGHRS, CDR2 YFSETQ. The CDR3 runs to 15 residues. CDR3 nucleotides: TGCGCCAGCAGCTTTAGAGAGGGTAGAAATTCACCCCTCCACTTT. Translating gives CASSFREGRNSPLHF.

About this clone: Germline and junction disagree at one end, which may indicate a read error. The V call is TRBV6-1, the J call TRBJ2-7, with D possibly TRBD2 on 6 matching bases. Looked up from germline, CDR1 is MNHNS and CDR2 is SASEGT. There are 14 residues in the CDR3. The CDR3 DNA follows: TGTGCCAGCAGTGAAGCCTCCCGGGGAGGTTACGGGGGCTTC. It specifies CASSEASRGGYGGF.

V and J are TRBV15 and TRBJ2-2; 10 bases are a match to TRBD1. The CDR3 runs 16 residues. V trimming: 1 base; J trimming: 4 bases; junction bases outside the gene matches: 3. Per germline, CDR1 LNHNV and CDR2 YYDKDF (reference sequence). In DNA, the CDR3 is TGTGCCACCAGCAGAGTCCGGACAGGGGGCACCGGGGAGCTGTTTTTT. Translating gives CATSRVRTGGTGELFF.

This sequence joins TRBV18 and TRBJ2-5; TRBD2 is a possible D gene (6 bases). V was clipped by 6 bases and J by 5 bases, with 10 bases between them. Germline V gene data show CDR1 as KGHSH and CDR2 as LQKENI. This CDR3 spans 12 amino acids. The DNA of the CDR3 is TGTGCCAGCTCGGGGCTAGCGGAGACCCAGTACTTC. Translation: CASSGLAETQYF.

The chain employs TRBV4-3 and TRBJ2-6; 7 bases match TRBD1. With V trimmed by 0 bases and J by 0 bases, 8 bases remained unmatched. This CDR3 contains 19 residues. Germline CDR1 LGHNA, CDR2 YSLEER. The CDR3 reads CASSQDLGTVNSGANVLTF. CDR3 sequence (DNA): TGCGCCAGCAGCCAAGATCTGGGGACAGTCAACTCTGGGGCCAACGTCCTGACTTTC.

This clone was found a few times. The CDR3: CASSPFGQGISYGYTF. Written as DNA, the CDR3 is TGTGCCAGCAGCCCCTTCGGACAGGGAATAAGCTATGGCTACACCTTC. The rearrangement joins TRBV7-9 to TRBJ1-2; the match to TRBD1 covers 8 bases. Germline CDR1 and CDR2: SEHNR and FQNEAQ (reference sequence). V gave up 5 bases and J gave up 4 bases; unmatched junction bases: 12. The CDR3 length is 16 residues.

J is TRBJ1-5 and V is TRBV30; 7 bases map to TRBD1. The junction had 4 bases not matched to a gene; V was cut back by 1 base and J by 4 bases. This CDR3 comprises 14 residues. Germline V gives CDR1 GTSNPN, CDR2 SVGIG (reference sequence). The CDR3 loop reads CAWSGGQRNQPQHF. The CDR3, as DNA: TGTGCCTGGAGTGGGGGACAGAGGAATCAGCCCCAGCATTTT. The variable domain in full, with the rest retrieved from reference TRBV30 and TRBJ1-5, is SQTIHQWPATLVQPVGSPLSLECTVEGTSNPNLYWYRQAAGRGLQLLFYSVGIGQISSEVPQNLSASRPQDRQFILSSKKLLLSDSGFYLCAWSGGQRNQPQHFGDGTRLSIL.

As regards this clone: A read error may account for a junction end that differs from germline. The chain carries TRBV7-2 and TRBJ2-1; D possibly uses TRBD1 or TRBD2 (5 bases each). The CDR3 runs 16 residues. Germline-derived CDR1 and CDR2 are SGHTA and FQGNSA. Here the CDR3 reads CASSLARGRGYNEQFF. The CDR3 DNA reads TGTGCCAGCAGCCTAGCAAGAGGAAGGGGCTACAATGAGCAGTTCTTC.

The rearrangement joins TRBV18 to TRBJ2-1; 10 positions match TRBD2. The CDR3 extends over 18 amino acids. The germline CDR1 and CDR2 sequences are KGHSH and LQKENI. Losses at the gene ends were 4 bases for V and 8 bases for J; bases not matched to a gene: 17. CDR3 sequence: CASSLTLSSGRPVDEQFF. The DNA for the CDR3 is TGTGCCAGCTCACTTACTTTAAGTAGCGGGAGGCCGGTCGATGAGCAGTTCTTC.

The chain combines TRBV7-9 with TRBJ2-1, with 10 bases aligning to TRBD2. This CDR3 spans 15 amino acids. The germline V gene has CDR1 SEHNR and CDR2 FQNEAQ (reference sequence). V was pared by 3 bases and J by 5 bases, with 4 bases of the junction left unmatched. The CDR3 is CASSLWTSGNNEQFF. The CDR3 region has the DNA TGTGCCAGCAGCTTGTGGACTAGCGGAAACAATGAGCAGTTCTTC.

The gene calls are TRBV5-4 and TRBJ2-7, with 7 bases that match TRBD1. Trimming took 0 bases from V and 5 from J; bases not matched to a gene: 8. The V gene's germline CDR1 is SGHNT and CDR2 YYREEE (reference sequence). CDR3 length equals 15 residues. The CDR3 DNA reads as TGTGCCAGCAGCTTGGCCTACAGGGGAAGTAACGAGCAGTACTTC. It yields the protein CASSLAYRGSNEQYF.

The chain couples TRBV7-9 to TRBJ2-3, with D perhaps matching TRBD2 (5 bases). The germline V and J ends were trimmed by 0 bases and 4 bases, with 8 bases remaining between them. This CDR3 spans 14 amino acids. CDR1 is SEHNR and CDR2 is FQNEAQ in the germline V gene (reference sequence). CDR3 nucleotides: TGTGCCAGCAGCTTAGCCGCGCGGGCAGATACGCAGTATTTT. It encodes CASSLAARADTQYF.